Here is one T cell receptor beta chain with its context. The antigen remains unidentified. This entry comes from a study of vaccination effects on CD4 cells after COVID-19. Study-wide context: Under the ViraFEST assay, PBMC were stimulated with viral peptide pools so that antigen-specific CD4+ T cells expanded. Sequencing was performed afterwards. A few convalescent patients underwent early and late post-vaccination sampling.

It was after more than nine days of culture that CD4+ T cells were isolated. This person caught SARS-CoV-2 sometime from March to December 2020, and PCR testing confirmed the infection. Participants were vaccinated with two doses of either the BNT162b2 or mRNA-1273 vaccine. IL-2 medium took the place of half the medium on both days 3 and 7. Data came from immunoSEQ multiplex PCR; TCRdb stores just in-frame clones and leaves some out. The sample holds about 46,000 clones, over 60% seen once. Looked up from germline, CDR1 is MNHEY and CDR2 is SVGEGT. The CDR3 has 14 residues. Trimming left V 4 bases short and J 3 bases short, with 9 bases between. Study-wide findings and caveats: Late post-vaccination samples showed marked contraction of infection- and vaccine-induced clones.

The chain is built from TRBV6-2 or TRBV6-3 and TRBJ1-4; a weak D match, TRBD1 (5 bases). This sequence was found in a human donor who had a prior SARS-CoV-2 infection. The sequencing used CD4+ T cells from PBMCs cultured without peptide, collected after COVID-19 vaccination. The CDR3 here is CASSWRGSNEKLFF. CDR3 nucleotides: TGTGCCAGCAGTTGGAGGGGATCTAATGAAAAACTGTTTTTT.